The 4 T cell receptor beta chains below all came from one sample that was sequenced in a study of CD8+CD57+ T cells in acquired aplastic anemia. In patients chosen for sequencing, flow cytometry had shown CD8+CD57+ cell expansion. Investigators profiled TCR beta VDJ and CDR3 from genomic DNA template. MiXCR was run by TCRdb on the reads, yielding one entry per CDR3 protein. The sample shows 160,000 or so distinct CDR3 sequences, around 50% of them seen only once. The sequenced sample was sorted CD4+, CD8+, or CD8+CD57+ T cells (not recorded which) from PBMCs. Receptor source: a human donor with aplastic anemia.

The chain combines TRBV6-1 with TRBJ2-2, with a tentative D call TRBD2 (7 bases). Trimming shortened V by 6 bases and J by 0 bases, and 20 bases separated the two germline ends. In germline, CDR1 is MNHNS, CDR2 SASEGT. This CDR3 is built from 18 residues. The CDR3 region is CASSKIRLGGANTGELFF. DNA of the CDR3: TGTGCCAGCAGCAAGATACGCTTAGGGGGGGCGAACACCGGGGAGCTGTTTTTT.

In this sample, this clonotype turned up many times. The CDR3 reads CSARGGAISYNSPLHF. The CDR3 DNA follows: TGCAGTGCTAGAGGGGGCGCGATCTCCTATAATTCACCCCTCCACTTT. The genes are TRBV20-1 and TRBJ1-6, with D possibly being TRBD1 (5 bases). There are 16 residues in the CDR3. The V gene lost 1 base and the J gene lost 0 bases, with 10 bases spanning the gap. Germline CDR1 DFQATT, CDR2 SNEGSKA (reference sequence).

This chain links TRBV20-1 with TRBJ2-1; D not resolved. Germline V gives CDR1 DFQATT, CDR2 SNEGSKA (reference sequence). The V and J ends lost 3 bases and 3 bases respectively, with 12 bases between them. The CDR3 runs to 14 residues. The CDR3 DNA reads TGCAGTGCTAGCGAATTGACTGACTACAATGAGCAGTTCTTC. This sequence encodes CSASELTDYNEQFF.

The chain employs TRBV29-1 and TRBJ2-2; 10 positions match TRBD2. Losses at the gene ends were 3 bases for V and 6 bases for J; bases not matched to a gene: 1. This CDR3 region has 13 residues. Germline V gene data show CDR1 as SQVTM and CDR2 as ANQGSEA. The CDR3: CSVDSGRAGELFF. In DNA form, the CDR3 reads TGCAGCGTTGACAGCGGGAGGGCCGGGGAGCTGTTTTTT.